The 17 T cell receptor beta chains below all came from one sample that was sequenced in a study of OX40 agonist ivuxolimab in advanced cancers. Profiling relied on immunoSEQ multiplex PCR, and the TCRdb table lists in-frame clones only, not all of them. Among around 70,000 clones listed, just under 85% were seen once. The specimen comprised CD4+ or CD8+ T cells sorted from blood, sampled in a trial of the OX40 agonist ivuxolimab. The receptor set was obtained from an adult with an advanced solid tumor such as melanoma, head and neck, liver or kidney cancer.

The chain links TRBV19 to TRBJ1-1, with TRBD1 identical over 7 bases. CDR1 is LNHDA, CDR2 SQIVND, per germline (reference sequence). The CDR3 is 15 amino acids. The V gene end was trimmed by 5 bases and the J gene end by 0 bases; junction bases not matched to a gene: 6. CDR3 DNA sequence: TGTGCCAGTAGTCGCAGGGACAGAATGAACACTGAAGCTTTCTTT. Its protein is CASSRRDRMNTEAFF.

The CDR3 sequence: CASSPIRGAGYTF. The DNA of the CDR3 is TGTGCCAGCTCACCAATCCGGGGGGCGGGCTACACCTTC. The gene calls are TRBV18 and TRBJ1-2; tentative D call: TRBD1 (6 bases). Trimming stripped 2 bases from V and 8 bases from J, with 12 bases between. The CDR3 runs to 13 residues. The germline CDR1 and CDR2 sequences are KGHSH and LQKENI.

This rearrangement joins TRBV29-1 to TRBJ2-5; tentative D call: TRBD1 (6 bases). Trimming took 2 bases from V and 2 from J, leaving 6 bases between them. This CDR3 spans 12 amino acids. Germline V CDR1 and CDR2: SQVTM, ANQGSEA. CDR3 loop: CSVERGQETQYF. CDR3 bases: TGCAGCGTTGAAAGGGGGCAAGAGACCCAGTACTTC.

This clone was observed a handful of times. The genes are TRBV6-1 and TRBJ1-2, with D possibly being TRBD1 (5 bases). CDR3 length: 14 residues. CDR1 and CDR2 from the germline V gene are MNHNS and SASEGT. The V gene lost 3 bases and the J gene lost 4 bases, with 12 bases spanning the gap. The CDR3: CASSESWGSYGYTF. The CDR3, as DNA: TGTGCCAGCAGTGAGTCTTGGGGGAGCTATGGCTACACCTTC.

The CDR3 DNA sequence: TGTGCCAGCAGCCTACAGCTGAACACTGAAGCTTTCTTT. Amino acids: CASSLQLNTEAFF. The rearrangement links TRBV5-4 to TRBJ1-1; no definite D call. The CDR3 has 13 amino acids. Germline-derived CDR1 and CDR2 are SGHNT and YYREEE (reference sequence). Trimming shortened V by 4 bases and J by 0 bases, and 7 bases separated the two germline ends.

This rearrangement joins TRBV7-2 to TRBJ2-3, with D tentatively TRBD2 (5 bases). The CDR3 length is 17 residues. The V gene lost 0 bases and the J gene lost 4 bases, with 17 bases spanning the gap. From germline, CDR1 is SGHTA and CDR2 FQGNSA. The CDR3 reads CASSLAPGNPGADTQYF. Written as DNA, the CDR3 is TGTGCCAGCAGCTTAGCCCCCGGGAACCCAGGCGCAGATACGCAGTATTTT. The variable domain in full, with the rest retrieved from reference TRBV7-2 and TRBJ2-3, is GAGVSQSPSNKVTEKGKDVELRCDPISGHTALYWYRQSLGQGLEFLIYFQGNSAPDKSGLPSDRFSAERTGGSVSTLTIQRTQQEDSAVYLCASSLAPGNPGADTQYFGPGTRLTVL.

The V gene is TRBV13, the J gene TRBJ2-2; D gene unclear. The V end was cut by 6 bases, the J end by 4 bases, with 18 bases between. This CDR3 region has 16 residues. CDR1 and CDR2 from the germline V gene are PRHDT and FYEKMQ (reference sequence). The CDR3 DNA follows: TGTGCCAGCAGTACCAGGTGGGCAGTACCCACCGGGGAGCTGTTTTTT. Translating gives CASSTRWAVPTGELFF.

This sequence joins TRBV28 and TRBJ2-7; tentatively, D is TRBD2 (6 bases). This CDR3 has 14 amino acids. V lost 2 bases, J lost 0 bases, and 8 bases lay in between. The V gene's germline CDR1 is MDHEN and CDR2 SYDVKM. The CDR3 here is CASSLDGGSYEQYF. CDR3 DNA: TGTGCCAGCAGTTTAGACGGGGGCTCCTACGAGCAGTACTTC.

In this sample, this clone turned up a few times. The chain is built from TRBV6-4 and TRBJ2-3, with a tentative D call TRBD2 (6 bases). The CDR3 loop spans 16 amino acids. CDR1 is MRHNA and CDR2 is SNTAGT in the germline V gene. The V gene lost 2 bases and the J gene lost 4 bases, with 16 bases spanning the gap. The CDR3 region has the DNA TGTGCCAGCAGTGACGGTTCAGGGCGGGGTGCAGATACGCAGTATTTT. Translating it yields CASSDGSGRGADTQYF.

The CDR3 nucleotides read TGTGCCAGCAGCGTAGGTCCCAGCGGGAGTGGTACCGGGGAGCTGTTTTTT. Amino acids: CASSVGPSGSGTGELFF. The chain joins TRBV9 to TRBJ2-2, with 8 bases fitting TRBD2. Germline V gives CDR1 SGDLS, CDR2 YYNGEE. The CDR3 covers 17 residues. The V segment lost 0 bases and the J segment 5 bases; nucleotides outside the gene matches: 9.

The chain links TRBV5-1 to TRBJ2-2, with TRBD2 matching over 10 bases. V was clipped by 0 bases and J by 1 base; unmatched bases: 3. The CDR3 consists of 17 residues. Germline V gene sequence: CDR1 SGHRS, CDR2 YFSETQ. The CDR3 DNA follows: TGCGCCAGCAGCTTGGCGGCTAGCGGGGGGAACACCGGGGAGCTGTTTTTT. Amino acids: CASSLAASGGNTGELFF.

This chain uses TRBV9 with TRBJ2-1, with D possibly TRBD1 on 6 matching bases. The CDR3 is 15 amino acids. Trimming pared 3 bases from V and 3 bases from J, leaving 13 bases between. Germline-derived CDR1 and CDR2 are SGDLS and YYNGEE. CDR3 protein: CASSDGTLVYNEQFF. DNA for the CDR3: TGTGCCAGCAGCGACGGGACATTGGTCTACAATGAGCAGTTCTTC. Based on the CDR3 plus reference TRBV9 and TRBJ2-1, the full variable domain is DSGVTQTPKHLITATGQRVTLRCSPRSGDLSVYWYQQSLDQGLQFLIQYYNGEERAKGNILERFSAQQFPDLHSELNLSSLELGDSALYFCASSDGTLVYNEQFFGPGTRLTVL.

The chain carries TRBV5-4 and TRBJ1-5; D remains unclear. This CDR3 has 13 residues. Germline V CDR1 and CDR2: SGHNT, YYREEE (reference sequence). V gave up 3 bases and J gave up 4 bases, with 8 bases separating them. The DNA for the CDR3 is TGTGCCAGCAGCTGGCAGCCGAATCAGCCCCAGCATTTT. Protein product: CASSWQPNQPQHF.

The chain has TRBV6-6 and TRBJ1-1; 8 nucleotides align to TRBD1. This CDR3 region has 15 residues. The germline V gene encodes CDR1 MNHNY and CDR2 SVGAGI (reference sequence). V gave up 3 bases and J gave up 1 base; unmatched junction bases: 4. The CDR3 sequence: CASSYPGTGNTEAFF. The DNA of the CDR3 is TGTGCCAGCAGTTATCCGGGGACAGGGAACACTGAAGCTTTCTTT.

The chain carries TRBV15 and TRBJ2-7; 9 bases map to TRBD1. CDR1 and CDR2 from the germline V gene are LNHNV and YYDKDF (reference sequence). After removal of 3 bases from V and 1 base from J, the junction contained 4 bases not matched to a gene. The CDR3 contains 15 residues. Here the CDR3 reads CATSRDRGYSYEQYF. In DNA, the CDR3 is TGTGCCACCAGCAGGGACAGGGGTTATTCCTACGAGCAGTACTTC.

The chain couples TRBV28 to TRBJ2-1, with 8 bases fitting TRBD1. The length of the CDR3 is 14 residues. V lost 4 bases and J lost 10; bases outside the gene matches: 9. Germline assignment: CDR1 MDHEN and CDR2 SYDVKM. This CDR3 reads CASSSLRGPGEQFF. The CDR3 DNA follows: TGTGCCAGCAGTTCCCTCAGGGGGCCGGGGGAGCAGTTCTTC.

This clone was seen only once. The V and J genes are TRBV5-1 and TRBJ2-5; TRBD2 matches at 7 bases. CDR3 length: 13 amino acids. V was clipped by 4 bases and J by 2 bases; unmatched bases: 2. Germline V CDR1 and CDR2: SGHRS, YFSETQ. The CDR3 protein is CASSPGGQETQYF. CDR3 nucleotides: TGCGCCAGCAGCCCCGGGGGGCAAGAGACCCAGTACTTC.